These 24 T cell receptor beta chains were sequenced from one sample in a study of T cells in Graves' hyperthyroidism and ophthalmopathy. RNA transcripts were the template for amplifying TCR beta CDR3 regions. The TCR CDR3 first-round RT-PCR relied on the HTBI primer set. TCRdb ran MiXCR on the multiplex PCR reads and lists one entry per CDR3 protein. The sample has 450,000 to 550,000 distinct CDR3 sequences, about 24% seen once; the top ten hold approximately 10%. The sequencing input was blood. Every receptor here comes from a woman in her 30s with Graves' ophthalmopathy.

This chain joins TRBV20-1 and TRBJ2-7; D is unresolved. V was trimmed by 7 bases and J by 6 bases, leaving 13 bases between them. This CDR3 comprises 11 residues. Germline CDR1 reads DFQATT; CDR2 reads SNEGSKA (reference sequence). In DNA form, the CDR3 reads TGCAGTGAAACGAGGTGGGGCGAGCAGTACTTC. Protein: CSETRWGEQYF.

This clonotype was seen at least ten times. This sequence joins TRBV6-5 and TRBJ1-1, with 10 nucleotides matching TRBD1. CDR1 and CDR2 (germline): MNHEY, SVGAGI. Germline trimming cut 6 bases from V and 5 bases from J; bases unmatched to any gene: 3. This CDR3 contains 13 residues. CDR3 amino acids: CASRRQGATEAFF. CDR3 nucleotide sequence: TGTGCCAGCAGGAGACAGGGGGCGACTGAAGCTTTCTTT.

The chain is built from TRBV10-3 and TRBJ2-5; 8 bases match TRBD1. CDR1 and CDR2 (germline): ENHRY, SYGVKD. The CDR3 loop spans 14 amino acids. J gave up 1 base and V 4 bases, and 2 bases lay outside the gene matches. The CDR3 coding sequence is TGTGCCATCAGTGGGGGGACAGGCCAAGAGACCCAGTACTTC. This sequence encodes CAISGGTGQETQYF.

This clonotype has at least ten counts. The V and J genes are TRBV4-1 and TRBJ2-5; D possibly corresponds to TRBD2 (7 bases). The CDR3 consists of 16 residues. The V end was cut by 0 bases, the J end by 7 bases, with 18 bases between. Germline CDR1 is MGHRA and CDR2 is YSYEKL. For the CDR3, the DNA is TGCGCCAGCAGCCAAGACAGGGAACGAAGGGGGGGGACCCAGTACTTC. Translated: CASSQDRERRGGTQYF.

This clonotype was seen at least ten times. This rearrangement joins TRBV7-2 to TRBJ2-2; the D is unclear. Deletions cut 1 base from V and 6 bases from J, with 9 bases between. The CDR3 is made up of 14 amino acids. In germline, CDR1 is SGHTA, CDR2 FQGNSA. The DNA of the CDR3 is TGTGCCAGCAGCTTAGAACTGCATTCCGGGGAGCTGTTTTTT. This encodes CASSLELHSGELFF.

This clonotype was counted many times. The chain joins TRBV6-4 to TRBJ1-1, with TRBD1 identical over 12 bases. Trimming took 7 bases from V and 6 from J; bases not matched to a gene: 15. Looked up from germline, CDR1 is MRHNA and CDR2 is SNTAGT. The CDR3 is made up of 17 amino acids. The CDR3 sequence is CASKGMGQGALGAEAFF. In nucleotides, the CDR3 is TGTGCCAGCAAGGGAATGGGACAGGGGGCGCTTGGCGCTGAAGCTTTCTTT.

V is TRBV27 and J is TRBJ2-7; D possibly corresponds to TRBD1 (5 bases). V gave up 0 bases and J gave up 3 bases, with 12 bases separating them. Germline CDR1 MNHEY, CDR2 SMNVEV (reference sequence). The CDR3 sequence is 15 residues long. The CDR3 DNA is TGTGCCAGCAGTTTATCGCACTCAGGGTACTACGAGCAGTACTTC. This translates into CASSLSHSGYYEQYF.

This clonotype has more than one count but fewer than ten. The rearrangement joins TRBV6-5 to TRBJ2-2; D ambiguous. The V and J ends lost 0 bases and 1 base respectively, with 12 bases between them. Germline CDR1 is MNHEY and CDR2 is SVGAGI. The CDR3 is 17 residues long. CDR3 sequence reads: CASSYSSIPVNTGELFF. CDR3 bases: TGTGCCAGCAGTTACTCGTCAATCCCAGTGAACACCGGGGAGCTGTTTTTT.

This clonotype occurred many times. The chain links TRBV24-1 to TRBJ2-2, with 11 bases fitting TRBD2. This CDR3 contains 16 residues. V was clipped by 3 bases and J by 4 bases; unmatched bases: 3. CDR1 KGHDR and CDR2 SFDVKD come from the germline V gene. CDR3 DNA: TGTGCCACCAGTGATACTAGCGGGGGTGTCACCGGGGAGCTGTTTTTT. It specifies CATSDTSGGVTGELFF.

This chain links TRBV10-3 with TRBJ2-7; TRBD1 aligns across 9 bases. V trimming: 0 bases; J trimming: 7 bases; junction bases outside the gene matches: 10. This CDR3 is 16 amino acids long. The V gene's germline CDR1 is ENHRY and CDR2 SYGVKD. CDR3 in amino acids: CAISESHRTGVEEQYF. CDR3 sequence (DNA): TGTGCCATCAGTGAGTCGCACCGGACAGGGGTTGAGGAGCAGTACTTC.

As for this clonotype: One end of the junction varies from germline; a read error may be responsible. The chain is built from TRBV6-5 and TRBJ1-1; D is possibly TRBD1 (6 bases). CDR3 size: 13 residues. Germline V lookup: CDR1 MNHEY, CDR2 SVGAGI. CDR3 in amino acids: CASSYSEGGEACF. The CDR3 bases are TGTGCCAGCAGTTACTCGGAGGGGGGCGAAGCTTGCTTT.

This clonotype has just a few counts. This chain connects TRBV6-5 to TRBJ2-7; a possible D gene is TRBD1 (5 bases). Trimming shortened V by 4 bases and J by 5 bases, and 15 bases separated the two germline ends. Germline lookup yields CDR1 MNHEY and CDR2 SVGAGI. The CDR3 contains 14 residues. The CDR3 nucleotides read TGTGCCAGCAGTTTCGACACAGGTACCCACGAGCAGTACTTC. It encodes CASSFDTGTHEQYF.

For the CDR3, the DNA is TGCAGTGCTAGAGATCCGGGACTAGCGGGCAAAGAGACCCAGTACTTC. Residues: CSARDPGLAGKETQYF. The rearrangement joins TRBV20-1 to TRBJ2-5; 12 positions match TRBD2. Trimming took 0 bases from V and 3 from J; bases not matched to a gene: 5. Germline V CDR1 and CDR2: DFQATT, SNEGSKA (reference sequence). The length of the CDR3 is 16 residues.

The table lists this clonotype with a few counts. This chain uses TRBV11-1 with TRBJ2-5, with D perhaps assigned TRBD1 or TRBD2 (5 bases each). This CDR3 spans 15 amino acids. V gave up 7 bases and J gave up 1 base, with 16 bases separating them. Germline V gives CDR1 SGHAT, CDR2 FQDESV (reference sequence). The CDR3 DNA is TGTGCCAGCACCATTAATCCGGGACCCCAAGAGACCCAGTACTTC. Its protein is CASTINPGPQETQYF. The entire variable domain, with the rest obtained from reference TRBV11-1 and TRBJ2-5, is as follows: EAEVAQSPRYKITEKSQAVAFWCDPISGHATLYWYRQILGQGPELLVQFQDESVVDDSQLPKDRFSAERLKGVDSTLKIQPAELGDSAMYLCASTINPGPQETQYFGPGTRLLVL.

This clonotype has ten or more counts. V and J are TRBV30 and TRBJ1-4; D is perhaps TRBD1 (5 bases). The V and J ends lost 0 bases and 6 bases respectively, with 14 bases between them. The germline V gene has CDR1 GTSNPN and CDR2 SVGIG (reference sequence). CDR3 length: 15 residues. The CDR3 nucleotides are TGTGCCTGGAGTGTCGGCAGGGCTTGGTATGAAAAACTGTTTTTT. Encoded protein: CAWSVGRAWYEKLFF.

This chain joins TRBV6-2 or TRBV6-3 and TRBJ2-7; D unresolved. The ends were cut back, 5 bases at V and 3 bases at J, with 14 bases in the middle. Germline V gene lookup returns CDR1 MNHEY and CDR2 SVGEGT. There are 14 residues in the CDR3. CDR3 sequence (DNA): TGTGCCAGCAGTCCTTCGCTAAGGGACTACGAGCAGTACTTC. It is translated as CASSPSLRDYEQYF.

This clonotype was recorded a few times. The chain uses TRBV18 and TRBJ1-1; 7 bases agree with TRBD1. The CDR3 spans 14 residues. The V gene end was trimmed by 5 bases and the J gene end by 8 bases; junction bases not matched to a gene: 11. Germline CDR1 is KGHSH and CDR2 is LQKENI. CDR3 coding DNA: TGTGCCAGCTCATCTGAACAGGGGTTGTCAGAAGCTTTCTTT. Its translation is CASSSEQGLSEAFF.

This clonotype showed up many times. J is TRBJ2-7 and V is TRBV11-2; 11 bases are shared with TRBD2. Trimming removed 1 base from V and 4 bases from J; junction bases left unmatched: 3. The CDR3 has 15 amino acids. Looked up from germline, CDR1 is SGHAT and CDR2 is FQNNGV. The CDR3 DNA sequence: TGTGCCAGCAGCTTAGTAGCGGGGGGGCAGTACGAGCAGTACTTC. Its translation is CASSLVAGGQYEQYF.

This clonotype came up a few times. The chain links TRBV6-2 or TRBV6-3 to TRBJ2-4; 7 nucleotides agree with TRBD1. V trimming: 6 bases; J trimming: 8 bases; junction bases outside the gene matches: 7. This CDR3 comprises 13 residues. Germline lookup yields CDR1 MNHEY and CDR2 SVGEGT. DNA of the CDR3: TGTGCCAGCAGGAAGACAGGGCTGGACATTCAGTACTTC. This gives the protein CASRKTGLDIQYF.

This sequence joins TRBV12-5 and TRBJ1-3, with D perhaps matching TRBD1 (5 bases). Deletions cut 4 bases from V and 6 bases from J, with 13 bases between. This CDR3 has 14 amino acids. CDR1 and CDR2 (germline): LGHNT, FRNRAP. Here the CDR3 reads CASGYPGQANTIYF. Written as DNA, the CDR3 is TGTGCTAGTGGTTACCCGGGGCAGGCAAACACCATATATTTT.

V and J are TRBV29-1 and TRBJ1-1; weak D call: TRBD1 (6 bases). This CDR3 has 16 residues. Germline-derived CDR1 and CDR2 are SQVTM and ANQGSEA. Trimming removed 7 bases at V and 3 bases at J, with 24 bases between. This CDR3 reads CSGLGTPPQLYTEAFF. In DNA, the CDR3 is TGCAGCGGCCTAGGGACACCGCCTCAACTTTACACTGAAGCTTTCTTT.

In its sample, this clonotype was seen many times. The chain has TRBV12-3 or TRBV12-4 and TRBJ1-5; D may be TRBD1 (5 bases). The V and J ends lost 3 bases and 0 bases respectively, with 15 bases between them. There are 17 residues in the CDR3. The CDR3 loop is CASSLRLAGTSNQPQHF. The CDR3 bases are TGTGCCAGCAGTTTGAGATTGGCGGGGACTAGCAATCAGCCCCAGCATTTT.

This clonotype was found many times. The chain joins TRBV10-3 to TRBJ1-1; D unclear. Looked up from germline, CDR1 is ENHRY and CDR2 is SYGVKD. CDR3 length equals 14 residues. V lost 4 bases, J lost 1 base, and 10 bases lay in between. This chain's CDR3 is CAISGASRNTEAFF. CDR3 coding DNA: TGTGCCATCAGTGGGGCATCAAGGAACACTGAAGCTTTCTTT.

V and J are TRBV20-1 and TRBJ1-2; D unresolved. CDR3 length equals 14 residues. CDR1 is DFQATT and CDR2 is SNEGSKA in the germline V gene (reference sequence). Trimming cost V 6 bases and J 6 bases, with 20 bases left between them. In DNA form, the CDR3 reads TGCAGTGCGGGTGGGAGCGGGGTCAAGCATGGCTACACCTTC. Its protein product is CSAGGSGVKHGYTF.